This T cell receptor beta chain stems from a study of blood T cell repertoires in COVID-19. Measured with immunoSEQ multiplex PCR; TCRdb has only the in-frame clones, and not every one. The table lists 350,000 or so clones, about 89% of them singletons. Germline lookup yields CDR1 SGHNT and CDR2 YYREEE (reference sequence). The CDR3 extends over 13 amino acids. V lost 2 bases and J 5 bases, leaving 11 bases between the germline ends. The receptor was isolated from a woman aged 25-40 years with COVID-19, enrolled during active disease. Sequenced material: peripheral blood. The rearrangement links TRBV5-4 to TRBJ2-7; maybe TRBD2 (5 bases). The CDR3: CASSFLAGNEQYF. CDR3 sequence (DNA): TGTGCCAGCAGCTTTTTAGCCGGGAACGAGCAGTACTTC.